These 21 T cell receptor beta chains share one sample of origin, sequenced in a study of blood T cell repertoires in COVID-19. Using immunoSEQ multiplex PCR, the repertoire was profiled, and TCRdb retains in-frame clones only, with some absent. The table records 390,000 or so clones, roughly nine tenths of them present only once. The sequenced material came from peripheral blood. These receptors all come from a woman aged 30 to 39 with COVID-19, enrolled during active disease.

The rearrangement joins TRBV12-5 to TRBJ1-2; unclear D gene. This CDR3 has 14 amino acids. V shed 4 bases and J shed 7 bases, with 16 bases lying between them. From germline, CDR1 is LGHNT and CDR2 FRNRAP. The CDR3 protein is CASGSRTDLGGYTF. CDR3 coding DNA: TGTGCTAGTGGTTCCCGGACTGATTTGGGTGGCTACACCTTC. Using reference TRBV12-5 and TRBJ1-2 for the parts outside the CDR3, the full variable domain is DARVTQTPRHKVTEMGQEVTMRCQPILGHNTVFWYRQTMMQGLELLAYFRNRAPLDDSGMPKDRFSAEMPDATLATLKIQPSEPRDSAVYFCASGSRTDLGGYTFGSGTRLTVV.

The genes are TRBV5-6 and TRBJ1-2; weak D call: TRBD1 (6 bases). V lost 1 base and J lost 3, with 19 bases in between. CDR1 and CDR2 from the germline V gene are SGHDT and YYEEEE. The CDR3 runs to 17 residues. The chain's CDR3 is CASSLYMTGAPHYGYTF. DNA of the CDR3: TGTGCCAGCAGCTTGTATATGACAGGAGCCCCTCACTATGGCTACACCTTC.

CDR3 in amino acids: CASSQLGVGEGQPQHF. CDR3 sequence (DNA): TGTGCCAGCAGCCAACTGGGGGTAGGGGAGGGTCAGCCCCAGCATTTT. The chain couples TRBV3-1 (or the pseudogene TRBV3-2) to TRBJ1-5; TRBD1 might be the D (5 bases). The germline V gene encodes CDR1 LGHDT and CDR2 YNNKEL (reference sequence). Trimming left V 2 bases short and J 6 bases short, with 17 bases between. The length of the CDR3 is 16 residues.

V gene TRBV30 combines with J gene TRBJ1-1; TRBD1 agrees at 9 bases. J gave up 0 bases and V 0 bases, and 5 bases lay outside the gene matches. CDR3 length: 16 amino acids. CDR1 GTSNPN and CDR2 SVGIG come from the germline V gene (reference sequence). CDR3 sequence reads: CAWSVRDRELNTEAFF. The CDR3 DNA reads as TGTGCCTGGAGTGTACGGGACAGGGAGTTGAACACTGAAGCTTTCTTT.

V and J are TRBV6-2 or TRBV6-3 and TRBJ1-4; 9 nucleotides agree with TRBD1. The CDR3 covers 18 residues. Per germline, CDR1 MNHEY and CDR2 SVGEGT. The trim removed 5 bases at V and 2 bases at J, leaving 12 bases unmatched. The CDR3 spells CASSPTRDRDRTNEKLFF. The CDR3 DNA is TGTGCCAGCAGTCCCACCCGGGACAGGGATAGGACTAATGAAAAACTGTTTTTT.

The gene calls are TRBV25-1 and TRBJ2-3; 13 bases fit TRBD2. The trim removed 0 bases at V and 1 base at J, leaving 1 base unmatched. CDR3 length equals 17 residues. Germline V gives CDR1 MGHDK, CDR2 SYGVNS. The CDR3 sequence: CASSEYTSGGGTDTQYF. DNA for the CDR3: TGTGCCAGCAGTGAATATACTAGCGGGGGGGGCACAGATACGCAGTATTTT.

This chain joins TRBV19 and TRBJ2-3, with D possibly TRBD2 on 5 matching bases. Germline CDR1 and CDR2: LNHDA and SQIVND (reference sequence). CDR3 length equals 15 residues. V lost 5 bases and J 5 bases, leaving 17 bases between the germline ends. The CDR3 loop is CASSLPGGWGDTQYF. As DNA, the CDR3 is TGTGCCAGTAGTCTACCAGGAGGTTGGGGAGATACGCAGTATTTT.

The V call is TRBV27, the J call TRBJ1-2; a weak D match, TRBD1 (5 bases). CDR3 length: 14 residues. CDR1 and CDR2 from the germline V gene are MNHEY and SMNVEV (reference sequence). Trimming shortened V by 3 bases and J by 1 base, and 9 bases separated the two germline ends. The CDR3 here is CASSLARVNYGYTF. The CDR3 bases are TGTGCCAGCAGTTTGGCCAGGGTTAACTATGGCTACACCTTC.

The CDR3 loop is CASSYPSRGDYGYTF. CDR3 DNA sequence: TGTGCCAGCAGTTACCCCAGCAGGGGGGACTATGGCTACACCTTC. This chain joins TRBV6-2 or TRBV6-3 and TRBJ1-2, with 7 bases that match TRBD1. CDR1 is MNHEY, CDR2 SVGEGT, per germline. This CDR3 comprises 15 residues. V was clipped by 2 bases and J by 3 bases; unmatched bases: 6.

The DNA for the CDR3 is TGTGCCAGCAGCCCGCGACAGGGCTGGGGCACAGATACGCAGTATTTT. It is translated as CASSPRQGWGTDTQYF. V gene TRBV11-2 combines with J gene TRBJ2-3; 7 bases align to TRBD1. In germline, CDR1 is SGHAT, CDR2 FQNNGV. V lost 5 bases to trimming and J lost 1 base; unmatched junction nucleotides: 9. The CDR3 contains 16 residues.

The rearrangement uses TRBV7-2 and TRBJ2-5; D might be TRBD1 (5 bases). Germline loops: CDR1 SGHTA, CDR2 FQGNSA. Trimming took off 5 bases at V and 4 bases at J, with 14 bases between the two ends. The CDR3 is made up of 14 amino acids. The CDR3 DNA sequence: TGTGCCAGCAGCCCACCGGACACCCGAGAGACCCAGTACTTC. Amino acid sequence: CASSPPDTRETQYF.

The chain combines TRBV11-2 with TRBJ2-7, with D hard to call. Between the trimmed V and J ends, which lost 2 bases and 4 bases, there was a span of 6 bases. Germline CDR1 reads SGHAT; CDR2 reads FQNNGV. The CDR3 length is 12 residues. The DNA for the CDR3 is TGTGCCAGCAGCTTACCGGGTTACGAGCAGTACTTC. Translated, it gives CASSLPGYEQYF.

This clone has more than one count but fewer than ten. Here the CDR3 DNA reads TGTGCCAGCAGCCAAGATTGGACTAGCGGGAGCGTGGCGCAGTATTTT. Translated, it gives CASSQDWTSGSVAQYF. V is TRBV3-1 (or the pseudogene TRBV3-2) and J is TRBJ2-3; 13 bases are shared with TRBD2. The CDR3 loop spans 16 amino acids. Losses at the gene ends were 0 bases for V and 10 bases for J; bases not matched to a gene: 7. Germline lookup yields CDR1 LGHDT and CDR2 YNNKEL (reference sequence).

The V gene is TRBV4-1, the J gene TRBJ2-2; D uncertain. V was pared by 1 base and J by 0 bases, with 18 bases between. Germline V gene sequence: CDR1 MGHRA, CDR2 YSYEKL. This CDR3 region has 19 residues. The CDR3 region has the DNA TGCGCCAGCAGCCAAGTTCCTGCCTTTGGCGGAACGAACACCGGGGAGCTGTTTTTT. The encoded protein is CASSQVPAFGGTNTGELFF.

V usage is TRBV14 and J usage is TRBJ1-6, with a possible D match to TRBD1 (5 bases). The CDR3 has 16 residues. Trimming took off 1 base at V and 1 base at J, with 8 bases between the two ends. Germline CDR1 is SGHDN and CDR2 is FVKESK. The CDR3 bases are TGTGCCAGCAGCCAAGTGACAGCTTCCTATAATTCACCCCTCCACTTT. Protein sequence: CASSQVTASYNSPLHF.

This chain joins TRBV7-2 and TRBJ1-6, with no clear D. The germline gives CDR1 SGHTA, CDR2 FQGNSA. Trimming stripped 4 bases from V and 10 bases from J, with 8 bases between. This CDR3 region has 12 residues. In nucleotides, the CDR3 is TGTGCCAGCAGCTCCTACGGGTCACCCCTCCACTTT. It specifies CASSSYGSPLHF.

The chain has TRBV28 and TRBJ1-2; 8 bases map to TRBD1. CDR3 length equals 13 residues. Germline CDR1 and CDR2: MDHEN and SYDVKM. Germline trimming cut 6 bases from V and 6 bases from J; bases unmatched to any gene: 6. This chain's CDR3 is CASRQGTGDGYTF. The CDR3 DNA reads TGTGCCAGCAGACAAGGGACAGGAGATGGCTACACCTTC.

V and J are TRBV5-6 and TRBJ2-5; 12 bases match TRBD2. The germline V gene encodes CDR1 SGHDT and CDR2 YYEEEE. CDR3 length: 15 amino acids. V was clipped by 0 bases and J by 12 bases; unmatched bases: 9. CDR3 coding DNA: TGTGCCAGCAGCTTGGCCGGAGCTAGCGGGAGGGGGAAGTACTTC. Translating it yields CASSLAGASGRGKYF.

This sequence joins TRBV5-6 and TRBJ2-5, with TRBD1 matching 10 bases. With 4 bases clipped from V and 4 bases from J, the junction kept 10 bases outside the gene matches. The CDR3 is 16 amino acids. CDR1 and CDR2 from the germline V gene are SGHDT and YYEEEE. CDR3 nucleotides: TGTGCCAGCAGCATGTCGACAGGGGGCCTTCTAGAGACCCAGTACTTC. Translation gives CASSMSTGGLLETQYF.

CDR3: CASSFLGRETTGELFF. The DNA for the CDR3 is TGTGCCAGCAGCTTTCTTGGGCGGGAGACCACCGGGGAGCTGTTTTTT. The chain combines TRBV13 with TRBJ2-2; 7 bases fit TRBD2. With 3 bases clipped from V and 4 bases from J, the junction kept 8 bases outside the gene matches. The CDR3 spans 16 residues. CDR1 and CDR2 (germline): PRHDT, FYEKMQ (reference sequence).

V usage is TRBV16 and J usage is TRBJ2-7; D unclear. The germline gives CDR1 KGHSY, CDR2 FQNENV. The length of the CDR3 is 13 residues. Deletions cut 4 bases from V and 7 bases from J, with 14 bases between. CDR3 in DNA: TGTGCCAGCAGCCCCTCCTTTTCCGTTGAGCAGTACTTC. It is translated as CASSPSFSVEQYF.